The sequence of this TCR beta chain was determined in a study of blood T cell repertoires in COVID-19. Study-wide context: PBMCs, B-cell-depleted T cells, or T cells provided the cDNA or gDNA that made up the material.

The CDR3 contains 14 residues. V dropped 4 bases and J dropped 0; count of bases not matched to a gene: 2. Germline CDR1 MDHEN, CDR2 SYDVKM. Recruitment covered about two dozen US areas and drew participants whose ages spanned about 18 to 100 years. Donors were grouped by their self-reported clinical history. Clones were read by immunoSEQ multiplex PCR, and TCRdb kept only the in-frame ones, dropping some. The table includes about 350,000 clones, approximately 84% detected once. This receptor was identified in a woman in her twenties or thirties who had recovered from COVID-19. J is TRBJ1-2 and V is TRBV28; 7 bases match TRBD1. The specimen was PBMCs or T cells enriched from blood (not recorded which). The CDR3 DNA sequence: TGTGCCAGCAGTTCGGACAGGACTAACTATGGCTACACCTTC. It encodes CASSSDRTNYGYTF.